What follows is one T cell receptor beta chain and its context. What this receptor recognizes is not known. No base qualities exist here, and no much larger clone lies one base off it. The data stem from a study of CXCR4 blockade with PD-1 therapy in pancreatic cancer (dated 2019 in TCRdb). General notes on the study: The study analyzed resected pancreatic ductal adenocarcinoma using multiplex immunohistochemistry and TCRbeta immunosequencing, along with ex vivo slice culture to test PD-1 and CXCR4 blockade. Two geographically distinct regions were TCR-sequenced from each of roughly six tumors to assess intratumoral heterogeneity.

Points the paper makes about the study in general: The frequency of each amino acid clone correlated strongly with the number of distinct nucleotide rearrangements encoding that clone, suggesting convergent selection driven by common tumor antigens. Only TCRbeta chains were sequenced, so true antigen-specificity overlap of convergent dominant clones remained unconfirmed pending paired alpha-beta single-cell sequencing. Clonal expansion was observed in tumors, with a mean productive clonality of approximately 0.15 compared with 0.05 in healthy blood, but no correlation between clonality and survival was found.

The archived tumor blocks were obtained from patients to whom no neoadjuvant therapy had been administered before resection. For the preserved-tissue arm, the study drew on fewer than 35 surgical resection samples taken from 24 pancreatic ductal adenocarcinoma patients who had not been treated previously. DNA for the resection arm was extracted from ten 5-micron curls of FFPE tumor cut next to the multiplex immunohistochemistry slide. Using the immunoSEQ Assay at Adaptive Biotechnologies, the researchers immunosequenced TCRbeta CDR3 regions from the extracted DNA. The study's own analysis went as follows. To measure the absolute abundance of each unique TCRbeta CDR3, the sequences were collapsed and filtered. Clonality, calculated using only productive in-frame rearrangements, was defined as 1 minus Pielou's evenness. Regional overlap tracked the top 100 nucleotide rearrangements across paired samples, with Morisita index comparing paired versus unrelated samples. Convergence of nucleotide rearrangements onto identical amino acid sequences was assessed with the immunoSEQ Rearrangement Details tool. TCRdb's version of the immuneACCESS table is confined to in-frame rearrangements and falls short of the full clone set. An unresolved V gene accounts for under half of the shortfall where checked; the remainder is of unknown origin. V, J and clone size are taken as reported in that table, and D and trimming were inferred from the DNA itself. Counted in this sample were more than 1,500 clones; roughly 41% of them appeared once. Jointly, the top ten make up approximately 15% of the sample.

CDR1 and CDR2 are drawn from the germline V gene: KGHSH, LQKENI. Compared with germline, V lacks 0 bases and J lacks 5 bases; bases without a gene match: 0. The CDR3 contains 14 residues, cysteine and phenylalanine counted. Solely the CDR3 DNA is kept, with 42 bases framed from the first base. The source is a human donor with pancreatic ductal adenocarcinoma. Sequencing used tumor tissue. The chain is made from TRBV18 and TRBJ2-1, with 8 bases matching TRBD2. The CDR3 has the sequence CASSPPSGDNEQFF. The base sequence is TGTGCCAGCTCACCACCTAGCGGGGACAATGAGCAGTTCTTC.